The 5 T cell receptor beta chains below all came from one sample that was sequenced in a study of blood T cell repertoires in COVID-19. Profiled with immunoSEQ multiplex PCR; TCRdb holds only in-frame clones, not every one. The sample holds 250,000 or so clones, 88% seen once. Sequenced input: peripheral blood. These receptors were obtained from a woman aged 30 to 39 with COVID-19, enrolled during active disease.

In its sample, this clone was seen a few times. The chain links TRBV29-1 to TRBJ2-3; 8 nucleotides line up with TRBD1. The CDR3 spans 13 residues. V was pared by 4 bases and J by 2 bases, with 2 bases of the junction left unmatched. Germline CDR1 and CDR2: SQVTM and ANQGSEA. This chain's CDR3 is CSVGTGITDTQYF. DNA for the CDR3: TGCAGCGTTGGGACAGGGATCACAGATACGCAGTATTTT.

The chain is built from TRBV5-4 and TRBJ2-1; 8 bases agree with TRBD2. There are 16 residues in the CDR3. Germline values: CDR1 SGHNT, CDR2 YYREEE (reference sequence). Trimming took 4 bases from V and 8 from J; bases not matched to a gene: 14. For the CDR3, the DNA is TGTGCCAGCAGCCCCCGTGGGGCGGGAGGTATCTATGAGCAGTTCTTC. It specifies CASSPRGAGGIYEQFF. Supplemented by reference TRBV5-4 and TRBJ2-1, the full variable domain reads ETGVTQSPTHLIKTRGQQVTLRCSSQSGHNTVSWYQQALGQGPQFIFQYYREEENGRGNFPPRFSGLQFPNYSSELNVNALELDDSALYLCASSPRGAGGIYEQFFGPGTRLTVL.

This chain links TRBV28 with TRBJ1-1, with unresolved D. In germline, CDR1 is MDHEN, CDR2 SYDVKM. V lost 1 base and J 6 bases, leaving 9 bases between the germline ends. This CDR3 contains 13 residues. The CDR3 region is CASSLSGIPEAFF. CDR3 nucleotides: TGTGCCAGCAGTTTATCGGGGATCCCTGAAGCTTTCTTT.

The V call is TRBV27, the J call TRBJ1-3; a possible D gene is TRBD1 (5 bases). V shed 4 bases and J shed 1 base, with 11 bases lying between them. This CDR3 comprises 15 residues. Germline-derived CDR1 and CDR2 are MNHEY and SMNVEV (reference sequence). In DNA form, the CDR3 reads TGTGCCAGCAGTTCCAGGGCAGGGTCTGGAAACACCATATATTTT. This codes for CASSSRAGSGNTIYF.

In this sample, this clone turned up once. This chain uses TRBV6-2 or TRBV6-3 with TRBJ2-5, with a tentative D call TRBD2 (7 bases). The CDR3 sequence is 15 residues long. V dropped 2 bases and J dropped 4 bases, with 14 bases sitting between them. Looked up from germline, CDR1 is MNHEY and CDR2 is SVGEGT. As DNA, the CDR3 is TGTGCCAGCAGTTACGGGGGGGCAGGATTAGAGACCCAGTACTTC. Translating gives CASSYGGAGLETQYF.